The 5 T cell receptor beta chains below come from one sample, sequenced in a study of spatial heterogeneity in lung cancer. A single record per CDR3 protein comes from TCRdb applying MiXCR to the 5' RACE reads. The data show 9,500 to 10,000 distinct CDR3 sequences, roughly 50% seen once. As to time point: sample taken at primary tumor resection. The antigens of these receptors remain unknown. Study conclusions and caveats: Counts of expanded alpha and beta TCRs within tumors tracked the tumor nonsynonymous mutation count.

The sequencing here drew on lung tumor tissue, taken at surgery. The source of these receptors is a female donor with early-stage non-small cell lung cancer.

This clonotype was seen more than once but under ten times. This chain uses TRBV20-1 with TRBJ2-5; maybe TRBD1 (5 bases). Trimming removed 6 bases from V and 5 bases from J, with 19 bases in between. CDR1 and CDR2 (germline): DFQATT, SNEGSKA (reference sequence). There are 14 residues in the CDR3. In DNA, the CDR3 is TGCAGTGCAAGACAGACCGGGTTATTGGAGACCCAGTACTTC. Encoded protein: CSARQTGLLETQYF.

The rearrangement links TRBV7-2 to TRBJ1-5; D gene uncertain. The germline V gene has CDR1 SGHTA and CDR2 FQGNSA. This CDR3 spans 13 amino acids. V was shortened by 6 bases and J by 6 bases, with 12 bases between the two germline ends. This chain's CDR3 is CASSPRESQPQHF. The CDR3 DNA is TGTGCCAGCAGTCCCCGGGAGAGTCAGCCCCAGCATTTT.

V is TRBV12-3 or TRBV12-4 and J is TRBJ2-4, with 10 bases that match TRBD1. This CDR3 is 18 amino acids long. V lost 5 bases, J lost 0 bases, and 10 bases stayed unmatched. In DNA form, the CDR3 reads TGTGCCAGCAGTCCGGGACAGGGGCGAGGATTAGCCAAAAACATTCAGTACTTC. This codes for CASSPGQGRGLAKNIQYF.

This clonotype was picked up a small number of times. The rearrangement joins TRBV20-1 to TRBJ1-1; D is undetermined. The CDR3 has 13 residues. The V gene lost 2 bases and the J gene lost 1 base, with 8 bases spanning the gap. Germline CDR1 and CDR2: DFQATT and SNEGSKA (reference sequence). The CDR3 loop is CSARQDGNTEAFF. In DNA, the CDR3 is TGCAGTGCTAGACAGGACGGGAACACTGAAGCTTTCTTT.

The chain is built from TRBV6-5 and TRBJ1-5; TRBD1 aligns across 9 bases. The CDR3 covers 14 residues. Germline V gene sequence: CDR1 MNHEY, CDR2 SVGAGI. V dropped 5 bases and J dropped 2; count of bases not matched to a gene: 1. The CDR3 nucleotides read TGTGCCAGCAGTCGGGACAGGGGCAATCAGCCCCAGCATTTT. It specifies CASSRDRGNQPQHF.